These T cell receptor beta chains were read from a single sample in a study of Ad26.COV2.S vaccination and SARS-CoV-2 variants. Some clones are missing from TCRdb's copy, which holds only in-frame ones; the method was immunoSEQ multiplex PCR. The top ten clones hold 10% to 15% of a sample with roughly 510,000 clones, 70% to 90% of them seen once. This material consisted of peripheral blood, taken in a trial of Ad26.COV2.S vaccine versus placebo. The source of these receptors is a person between 18 and 65 years old who received the Ad26.COV2.S COVID-19 vaccine or a placebo. Each CDR3 is given with its conserved first and last residue. Fields, in order: J gene, clone size, V gene, D gene, CDR3 protein, CDR3 DNA. A D gene is named only where the DNA matches it firmly. Clone size is stated in some rows and not others, as once, few, many or a class when expanded.

>TRBJ1-1|.|TRBV5-8|.
CASSFSPNTEAFF
TGTGCCAGCAGCTTTTCCCCCAACACTGAAGCTTTCTTT
>TRBJ1-6|.|TRBV5-1|TRBD1
CASSLGQGNAPLHF
TGCGCCAGCAGCTTGGGACAGGGGAATGCACCCCTCCACTTT
>TRBJ1-2|few|TRBV4-3|.
CASSQDRTRGGYTF
TGCGCCAGCAGCCAAGATCGAACGAGGGGCGGCTACACCTTC
>TRBJ2-7|.|TRBV10-3|TRBD1
CAISWTGSYEQYF
TGTGCCATCAGTTGGACAGGCTCCTACGAGCAGTACTTC
>TRBJ2-3|.|TRBV11-2|.
CASSFPRGQADTQYF
TGTGCCAGCAGCTTTCCCCGAGGTCAAGCAGATACGCAGTATTTT
>TRBJ2-2|few|TRBV5-5|.
CASSLANSANTGELFF
TGTGCCAGCAGCTTGGCCAATTCGGCGAACACCGGGGAGCTGTTTTTT
>TRBJ2-5|once|TRBV4-2|.
CASSQARFETQYF
TGTGCCAGCAGCCAAGCAAGGTTCGAGACCCAGTACTTC
>TRBJ2-2|.|TRBV28|.
CASSQHLGLSGTGELFF
TGTGCCAGCAGTCAACACTTGGGACTCTCGGGCACCGGGGAGCTGTTTTTT
>TRBJ2-2|.|TRBV7-3|.
CASSLSLPGELFF
TGTGCCAGCAGCTTGTCTCTCCCCGGGGAGCTGTTTTTT
>TRBJ1-2|.|TRBV6-5|TRBD1
CASRQGQIYGYTF
TGTGCCAGCAGGCAGGGACAGATATATGGCTACACCTTC
>TRBJ1-1|.|TRBV5-1|TRBD1
CASSLGQGQRNTEAFF
TGCGCCAGCAGCTTGGGCCAGGGACAGAGAAACACTGAAGCTTTCTTT
>TRBJ2-5|once|TRBV18|.
CASSLKEGIETQYF
TGTGCCAGCTCACTCAAGGAGGGGATCGAGACCCAGTACTTC
>TRBJ1-2|.|TRBV15|.
CATSRDLREGYTF
TGTGCCACCAGCAGAGACTTAAGGGAGGGCTACACCTTC
>TRBJ1-1|.|TRBV29-1|.
CSVDSGAGAFF
TGCAGCGTTGATTCAGGGGCTGGAGCTTTCTTT
>TRBJ2-7|.|TRBV24-1|.
CATSDFRGEQYF
TGTGCCACCAGTGATTTTCGAGGAGAGCAGTACTTC
>TRBJ1-1|.|TRBV29-1|.
CSARGGQANTEAFF
TGCAGCGCGAGAGGTGGGCAGGCGAACACTGAAGCTTTCTTT
>TRBJ1-2|once|TRBV6-1|.
CASSEAGKRYGYTF
TGTGCCAGCAGTGAAGCGGGGAAAAGGTATGGCTACACCTTC
>TRBJ2-7|many|TRBV1|.
CTSSQAGVGEQYF
TGCACCAGCAGCCAAGCGGGAGTGGGGGAGCAGTACTTC
>TRBJ2-7|.|TRBV4-1|.
CASSQVLAGSYEQYF
TGCGCCAGCAGCCAAGTCTTGGCAGGTTCCTACGAGCAGTACTTC
>TRBJ2-1|.|TRBV4-3|TRBD2
CASSQELAGVGDEQFF
TGCGCCAGCAGCCAAGAACTAGCGGGAGTGGGCGATGAGCAGTTCTTC
>TRBJ1-5|.|TRBV3-1/TRBV3-2|.
CASSQDPGGNQPQHF
TGTGCCAGCAGTCAGGACCCCGGGGGCAATCAGCCCCAGCATTTT
>TRBJ2-3|.|TRBV19|.
CASSSFEGRSTDTQYF
TGTGCCAGTAGTTCCTTTGAGGGGCGGAGCACAGATACGCAGTATTTT
>TRBJ2-5|.|TRBV5-1|.
CASSLGHHQETQYF
TGCGCCAGCAGCTTGGGTCACCACCAAGAGACCCAGTACTTC
>TRBJ1-1|.|TRBV11-2|.
CASSPAAYAGTEAFF
TGTGCCAGCAGCCCCGCCGCTTATGCGGGGACTGAAGCTTTCTTT
>TRBJ1-2|.|TRBV7-8|.
CASSLEGGNNYGYTF
TGTGCCAGCAGCTTAGAGGGGGGAAATAACTATGGCTACACCTTC
>TRBJ2-3|.|TRBV9|.
CASSIERFSTDTQYF
TGTGCCAGCAGCATTGAGCGGTTCTCCACAGATACGCAGTATTTT
>TRBJ2-1|.|TRBV5-1|.
CASSLDDSPVRFF
TGCGCCAGCAGCTTGGACGACAGCCCCGTCAGGTTCTTC
>TRBJ2-7|.|TRBV9|TRBD1
CASSVAGGGTGLNF
TGTGCCAGCAGCGTAGCTGGGGGGGGGACAGGGTTGAACTTC
>TRBJ1-2|.|TRBV30|TRBD1
CAWSGTGWKANYGYTF
TGTGCCTGGAGTGGGACAGGGTGGAAAGCTAACTATGGCTACACCTTC
>TRBJ1-1|.|TRBV29-1|.
CSVDGGTEAFF
TGCAGCGTTGACGGGGGCACTGAAGCTTTCTTT
>TRBJ1-2|.|TRBV28|.
CASSYGGFGSGYTF
TGTGCCAGCAGTTACGGGGGATTTGGCTCGGGCTACACCTTC
>TRBJ2-1|.|TRBV13|.
CASSFRGAYYNEQFF
TGTGCCAGCAGCTTCAGGGGGGCCTACTACAATGAGCAGTTCTTC
>TRBJ1-2|.|TRBV7-9|.
CASSLGRSNYGYTF
TGTGCCAGCAGCTTAGGTCGGAGTAACTATGGCTACACCTTC
>TRBJ1-2|.|TRBV7-8|.
CASSHAGGTGYTF
TGTGCCAGCAGCCACGCCGGGGGGACGGGCTACACCTTC
>TRBJ1-2|.|TRBV3-1/TRBV3-2|.
CASSQQGGYGYTF
TGTGCCAGCAGCCAGCAGGGCGGTTATGGCTACACCTTC
>TRBJ1-4|.|TRBV4-1|TRBD1
CARNKGGRGCEKLFF
TGCGCCAGAAATAAGGGTGGCAGGGGGTGTGAAAAACTGTTTTTT
>TRBJ1-2|.|TRBV7-2|.
CASSLGTEYGYTF
TGTGCCAGCAGCTTAGGGACAGAATATGGCTACACCTTC
>TRBJ2-3|.|TRBV9|.
CASSVDPGPPTDTQYF
TGTGCCAGCAGCGTAGACCCGGGACCCCCCACAGATACGCAGTATTTT
>TRBJ1-3|.|TRBV11-2|.
CASSQLPGMGLYF
TGTGCCAGCAGCCAACTCCCAGGGATGGGACTATATTTT
>TRBJ1-5|.|TRBV7-9|.
CASSLGGQPQHF
TGTGCCAGCAGCTTGGGAGGTCAGCCCCAGCATTTT
>TRBJ2-4|once|TRBV20-1|.
CSASRDIQYF
TGCAGTGCTAGTCGCGACATTCAGTACTTC
>TRBJ2-2|.|TRBV11-3|.
CASSARDPGELFF
TGTGCCAGCAGCGCCCGGGACCCCGGGGAGCTGTTTTTT
>TRBJ1-1|.|TRBV7-9|.
CASSFVPNTEAFF
TGTGCCAGCAGCTTCGTCCCGAACACTGAAGCTTTCTTT